Listed here is a single TCR beta chain. Here immunoSEQ multiplex PCR was the method, and the copy in TCRdb shows in-frame clones only, minus some. The data show under 70,000 clones, 85% to 95% seen once. The data stem from a study of T cell changes during pregnancy in multiple sclerosis. There are 18 residues in the CDR3. Trimming cost V 4 bases and J 5 bases, with 27 bases left between them. Looked up from germline, CDR1 is SGHNT and CDR2 is YYREEE (reference sequence). The receptor was derived from a female donor in good health, enrolled as a control in a pregnancy study. Sequenced here: peripheral blood, sampled in the third trimester of pregnancy. The J gene is TRBJ1-2, the V gene TRBV5-4; possibly TRBD1 for D (5 bases). The DNA for the CDR3 is TGTGCCAGCAGCCACCAAAATTACTTCCAAGGGGCCGAGTATGGCTACACCTTC. The encoded protein is CASSHQNYFQGAEYGYTF.